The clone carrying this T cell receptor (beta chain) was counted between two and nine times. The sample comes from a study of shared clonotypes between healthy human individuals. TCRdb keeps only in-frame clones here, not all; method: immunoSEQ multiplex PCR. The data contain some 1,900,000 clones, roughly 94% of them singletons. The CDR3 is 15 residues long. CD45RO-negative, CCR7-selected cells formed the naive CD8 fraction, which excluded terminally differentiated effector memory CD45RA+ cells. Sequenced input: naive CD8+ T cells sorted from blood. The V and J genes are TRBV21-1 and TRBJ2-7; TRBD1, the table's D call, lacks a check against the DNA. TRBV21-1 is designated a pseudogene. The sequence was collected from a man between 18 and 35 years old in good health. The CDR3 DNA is TGTGCCAGCAGCAAAGTATCAGGGACAGCCTACGAGCAGTACTTC. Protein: CASSKVSGTAYEQYF.